These T cell receptor beta chains were read from a single sample in a study of neoadjuvant anti-PD-1 for oral cavity cancer. Sequencing used immunoSEQ multiplex PCR; TCRdb keeps in-frame clones, though not all of them. The sample holds tens of thousands of clones, around 82% seen once. Source: PBMCs, taken before nivolumab (anti-PD-1) treatment. The receptors shown here come from a person aged 40 to 85 with oral cavity squamous cell carcinoma. Each CDR3 is given with its conserved first and last residue. D genes are given only for firm matches. Clone size is not always given. Where it is, it says once, few, many or a class for expanded clones.

CDR3 protein: CASSLMGGQADEQYF
CDR3 DNA: TGTGCCAGCAGTCTCATGGGGGGGCAGGCGGACGAGCAGTACTTC
clone size: NA
V gene: TRBV7-8
J gene: TRBJ2-7
D gene: NA

CDR3 protein: CASSYWGETQYF
CDR3 DNA: TGTGCCAGCAGTTACTGGGGCGAGACCCAGTACTTC
clone size: NA
V gene: TRBV6-5
J gene: TRBJ2-5
D gene: NA

CDR3 protein: CASSLGGRRSGFF
CDR3 DNA: TGTGCCAGCAGTTTAGGGGGGAGAAGGAGCGGCTTCTTC
clone size: NA
V gene: TRBV28
J gene: TRBJ2-1
D gene: NA

CDR3 protein: CASSVQGTKTDTQYF
CDR3 DNA: TGTGCCAGCAGTGTTCAGGGAACCAAAACAGATACGCAGTATTTT
clone size: NA
V gene: TRBV6-1
J gene: TRBJ2-3
D gene: NA

CDR3 protein: CAWSRGIGELFF
CDR3 DNA: TGTGCCTGGAGTAGGGGAATCGGGGAGCTGTTTTTT
clone size: NA
V gene: TRBV30
J gene: TRBJ2-2
D gene: NA

CDR3 protein: CASSFSGTNEKLFF
CDR3 DNA: TGTGCCAGCAGCTTTTCCGGAACTAATGAAAAACTGTTTTTT
clone size: few
V gene: TRBV5-4
J gene: TRBJ1-4
D gene: NA

CDR3 protein: CASSQGTGISGANVLTF
CDR3 DNA: TGCGCCAGCAGCCAGGGGACAGGAATCTCTGGGGCCAACGTCCTGACTTTC
clone size: NA
V gene: TRBV4-1
J gene: TRBJ2-6
D gene: TRBD1

CDR3 protein: CASSQSQGQNSPLHF
CDR3 DNA: TGTGCCAGCAGCCAATCCCAGGGTCAAAATTCACCCCTCCACTTT
clone size: NA
V gene: TRBV4-2
J gene: TRBJ1-6
D gene: NA

CDR3 protein: CASSPDGSNNEQFF
CDR3 DNA: TGTGCCAGTTCGCCAGACGGATCAAACAATGAGCAGTTCTTC
clone size: NA
V gene: TRBV2
J gene: TRBJ2-1
D gene: NA

CDR3 protein: CASSLNSNNQPQHF
CDR3 DNA: TGTGCCAGCAGCTTAAACAGTAATAATCAGCCCCAGCATTTT
clone size: few
V gene: TRBV7-3
J gene: TRBJ1-5
D gene: NA

CDR3 protein: CASSLEHSSNQPQHF
CDR3 DNA: TGTGCCAGCAGCTTAGAGCACAGTAGCAATCAGCCCCAGCATTTT
clone size: NA
V gene: TRBV11-2
J gene: TRBJ1-5
D gene: NA

CDR3 protein: CASSILGQVKSEAFF
CDR3 DNA: TGTGCCAGTAGTATTTTGGGACAGGTGAAATCTGAAGCTTTCTTT
clone size: few
V gene: TRBV19
J gene: TRBJ1-1
D gene: TRBD1

CDR3 protein: CASSPMVQTGHYGYTF
CDR3 DNA: TGTGCCAGCAGTCCAATGGTCCAGACAGGACATTATGGCTACACCTTC
clone size: NA
V gene: TRBV28
J gene: TRBJ1-2
D gene: NA

CDR3 protein: CASQRAGEVGTDTQYF
CDR3 DNA: TGCGCCAGCCAAAGAGCCGGGGAAGTAGGCACAGATACGCAGTATTTT
clone size: NA
V gene: TRBV5-1
J gene: TRBJ2-3
D gene: NA

CDR3 protein: CASSPEGPLMGTEAFF
CDR3 DNA: TGTGCCAGCAGCCCCGAAGGACCGTTGATGGGCACTGAAGCTTTCTTT
clone size: NA
V gene: TRBV5-4
J gene: TRBJ1-1
D gene: NA

CDR3 protein: CASSLDHEGLAGTGELFF
CDR3 DNA: TGTGCCAGCAGCTTAGATCACGAAGGGCTAGCGGGCACCGGGGAGCTGTTTTTT
clone size: NA
V gene: TRBV11-2
J gene: TRBJ2-2
D gene: TRBD2

CDR3 protein: CASSLRTDTQYF
CDR3 DNA: TGTGCCAGCAGCTTAAGAACAGATACGCAGTATTTT
clone size: NA
V gene: TRBV7-6
J gene: TRBJ2-3
D gene: NA

CDR3 protein: CASSPSLRTSGSSGFF
CDR3 DNA: TGCGCCAGCAGCCCAAGCCTCCGGACTAGCGGGAGTAGTGGGTTCTTC
clone size: NA
V gene: TRBV4-1
J gene: TRBJ2-1
D gene: TRBD2

CDR3 protein: CASSQVGGTGNTIYF
CDR3 DNA: TGTGCCAGCAGCCAAGTTGGCGGTACTGGAAACACCATATATTTT
clone size: NA
V gene: TRBV4-2
J gene: TRBJ1-3
D gene: NA

CDR3 protein: CASSILRGTYYGYTF
CDR3 DNA: TGTGCCAGTAGTATATTGAGGGGGACCTACTATGGCTACACCTTC
clone size: NA
V gene: TRBV19
J gene: TRBJ1-2
D gene: NA

CDR3 protein: CASSLVGYKTNEQFF
CDR3 DNA: TGTGCCAGCAGCTTAGTAGGTTACAAGACTAATGAGCAGTTCTTC
clone size: NA
V gene: TRBV11-2
J gene: TRBJ2-1
D gene: NA

CDR3 protein: CASSPAGGGVRGEQYF
CDR3 DNA: TGTGCCAGCAGCCCCGCCGGCGGGGGCGTGAGAGGGGAGCAGTACTTC
clone size: NA
V gene: TRBV5-4
J gene: TRBJ2-7
D gene: NA

CDR3 protein: CASSWQGMNTGELFF
CDR3 DNA: TGTGCCAGCAGTTGGCAGGGAATGAACACCGGGGAGCTGTTTTTT
clone size: NA
V gene: TRBV27
J gene: TRBJ2-2
D gene: NA

CDR3 protein: CASSLASSGAQETQYF
CDR3 DNA: TGCGCCAGCAGCTTGGCCTCTAGCGGGGCCCAAGAGACCCAGTACTTC
clone size: NA
V gene: TRBV5-1
J gene: TRBJ2-5
D gene: TRBD2

CDR3 protein: CASSRGQNEQYF
CDR3 DNA: TGTGCCAGCAGCAGGGGCCAGAACGAGCAGTACTTC
clone size: NA
V gene: TRBV7-8
J gene: TRBJ2-7
D gene: NA

CDR3 protein: CASRKPGLGNNEQFF
CDR3 DNA: TGTGCCAGTAGAAAGCCGGGACTAGGGAACAATGAGCAGTTCTTC
clone size: NA
V gene: TRBV19
J gene: TRBJ2-1
D gene: TRBD2

CDR3 protein: CASSLAGARGNTIYF
CDR3 DNA: TGTGCCAGCAGCTTGGCTGGGGCTAGAGGAAACACCATATATTTT
clone size: NA
V gene: TRBV5-6
J gene: TRBJ1-3
D gene: NA

CDR3 protein: CASSPRAGEATGELFF
CDR3 DNA: TGTGCCAGCAGCCCCCGGGCCGGGGAGGCCACCGGGGAGCTGTTTTTT
clone size: NA
V gene: TRBV9
J gene: TRBJ2-2
D gene: NA

CDR3 protein: CAWSGLPGEKLFF
CDR3 DNA: TGTGCCTGGAGTGGTCTACCAGGGGAAAAACTGTTTTTT
clone size: NA
V gene: TRBV30
J gene: TRBJ1-4
D gene: NA

CDR3 protein: CASIAGIPYNEQFF
CDR3 DNA: TGTGCCAGCATCGCGGGGATACCTTACAATGAGCAGTTCTTC
clone size: NA
V gene: TRBV2
J gene: TRBJ2-1
D gene: NA

CDR3 protein: CASSFLGGSSYEQYF
CDR3 DNA: TGCGCCAGCAGCTTTTTAGGGGGGAGCTCCTACGAGCAGTACTTC
clone size: NA
V gene: TRBV5-1
J gene: TRBJ2-7
D gene: NA

CDR3 protein: CASSLAQGAAEKLFF
CDR3 DNA: TGCGCCAGCAGCTTGGCCCAGGGTGCGGCTGAAAAACTGTTTTTT
clone size: few
V gene: TRBV5-1
J gene: TRBJ1-4
D gene: NA

CDR3 protein: CASSFSAGRIRGSYNEQFF
CDR3 DNA: TGTGCCAGCAGCTTTTCAGCGGGGAGGATAAGGGGCTCCTACAATGAGCAGTTCTTC
clone size: few
V gene: TRBV9
J gene: TRBJ2-1
D gene: TRBD2

CDR3 protein: CASSVATGSPQHF
CDR3 DNA: TGTGCCAGCAGCGTAGCTACGGGGTCGCCCCAGCATTTT
clone size: NA
V gene: TRBV9
J gene: TRBJ1-5
D gene: NA

CDR3 protein: CASSRTGTAYEQYF
CDR3 DNA: TGTGCCAGCAGCCGAACCGGGACAGCCTACGAGCAGTACTTC
clone size: NA
V gene: TRBV4-2
J gene: TRBJ2-7
D gene: TRBD1

CDR3 protein: CAWSPWRGPRNTGELFF
CDR3 DNA: TGTGCCTGGAGTCCCTGGAGAGGGCCCAGGAACACCGGGGAGCTGTTTTTT
clone size: NA
V gene: TRBV30
J gene: TRBJ2-2
D gene: NA